One sample yielded the 5 T cell receptor beta chains listed below, sequenced in a study of CD8+CD57+ T cells in acquired aplastic anemia. Flow cytometry had shown expanded CD8+CD57+ cells in the patients chosen for sequencing. Genomic DNA provided the template from which TCR beta VDJ and CDR3 profiles were obtained. In TCRdb, the reads were re-called with MiXCR into one record per CDR3 protein. The sample carries 150,000 to 200,000 distinct CDR3 sequences, approximately 48% recorded once. Sequencing was done on a sample of sorted CD4+, CD8+, or CD8+CD57+ T cells (not recorded which) from PBMCs. Every receptor here comes from a human donor with aplastic anemia.

This clonotype came up a few times. A much larger clone lies a single base off, so this may be a read error. The rearrangement joins TRBV6-1 to TRBJ2-7; D may be TRBD1 (6 bases). The CDR3 spans 14 residues. Germline assignment: CDR1 MNHNS and CDR2 SASEGT. Trimming removed 6 bases at V and 1 base at J, with 13 bases between. The chain's CDR3 is CASRGGQPSYEQYF. The CDR3 DNA follows: TGTGCCAGCAGAGGAGGACAGCCATCCTACGAGCAGTACTTC.

This rearrangement joins TRBV24-1 to TRBJ2-2, with 7 bases lining up with TRBD1. Germline V gives CDR1 KGHDR, CDR2 SFDVKD. This CDR3 comprises 15 residues. V shed 4 bases, J shed 3 bases, and the junction held 4 bases outside the gene matches. The CDR3 loop is CATSDPDRDTGELFF. DNA for the CDR3: TGTGCCACCAGTGACCCCGACAGGGACACCGGGGAGCTGTTTTTT.

V is TRBV2 and J is TRBJ2-7; maybe TRBD2 (6 bases). This CDR3 spans 15 amino acids. Per the germline V gene, CDR1 is SNHLY and CDR2 is FYNNEI. V was trimmed by 6 bases and J by 4 bases, leaving 19 bases between them. CDR3 in amino acids: CASRGRIGGTYEQYF. CDR3 sequence (DNA): TGTGCCAGCAGAGGGCGGATAGGCGGGACGTACGAGCAGTACTTC.

The gene calls are TRBV29-1 and TRBJ2-7; no reliable D call. V lost 1 base and J lost 2, with 9 bases in between. The CDR3 has 13 amino acids. The germline V gene has CDR1 SQVTM and CDR2 ANQGSEA. The CDR3 DNA is TGCAGCGTTGAAGCTGGAAGACCCTACGAGCAGTACTTC. This encodes CSVEAGRPYEQYF.

This chain joins TRBV2 and TRBJ2-7, with D uncertain. The DNA end is a closer match to TRBJ2-5, so the J assignment may be wrong. The CDR3 contains 10 residues. Looked up from germline, CDR1 is SNHLY and CDR2 is FYNNEI. DNA for the CDR3: TGTGCCAGCACGGTCCAGACCCAGTACTTC. Its protein product is CASTVQTQYF.